This T cell receptor (beta chain) was documented in a study of T cell responses to AZD1222 COVID-19 vaccine. Findings and limits, study-wide: Across the whole spike, CD4 TCRs peaked at regions 160-218 and 743-854. Compared with day 0, the breadth and depth of the Spike-specific TCR repertoire rose significantly after two doses of AZD1222.

Sequencing used immunoSEQ multiplex PCR; TCRdb keeps in-frame clones, though not all of them. Among about 50,000 clones, approximately 85% were seen once, and the ten largest hold about 14%. Germline CDR1 is SNHLY and CDR2 is FYNNEI. The V gene lost 8 bases and the J gene lost 1 base, with 14 bases spanning the gap. The CDR3 has 14 amino acids. A word on this clone: Its antigen is unknown.

Sequenced material: peripheral blood, taken on day 0 of AZD1222 vaccination. V gene TRBV2 combines with J gene TRBJ2-5; a possible D gene is TRBD2 (7 bases). This TCR was sampled from an adult in good health. The CDR3, as DNA: TGTGCCAGCGGAGGGGGGGGATCCCAAGAGACCCAGTACTTC. This sequence encodes CASGGGGSQETQYF.